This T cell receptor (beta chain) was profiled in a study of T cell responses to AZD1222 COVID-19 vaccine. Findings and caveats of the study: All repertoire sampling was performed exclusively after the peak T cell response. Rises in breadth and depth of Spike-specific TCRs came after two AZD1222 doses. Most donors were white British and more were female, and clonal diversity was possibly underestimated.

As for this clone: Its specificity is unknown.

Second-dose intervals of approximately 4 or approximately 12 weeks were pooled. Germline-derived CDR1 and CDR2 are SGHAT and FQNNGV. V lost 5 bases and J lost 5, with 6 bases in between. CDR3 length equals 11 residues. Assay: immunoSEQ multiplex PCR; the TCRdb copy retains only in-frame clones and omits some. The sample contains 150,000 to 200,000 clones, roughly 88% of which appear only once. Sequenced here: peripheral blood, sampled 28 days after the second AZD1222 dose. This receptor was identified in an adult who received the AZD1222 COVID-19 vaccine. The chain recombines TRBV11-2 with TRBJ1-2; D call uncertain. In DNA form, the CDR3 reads TGTGCCAGCAGCGAATCTTATGGCTACACCTTC. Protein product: CASSESYGYTF. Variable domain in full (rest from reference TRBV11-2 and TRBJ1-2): EAGVAQSPRYKIIEKRQSVAFWCNPISGHATLYWYQQILGQGPKLLIQFQNNGVVDDSQLPKDRFSAERLKGVDSTLKIQPAKLEDSAVYLCASSESYGYTFGSGTRLTVV.